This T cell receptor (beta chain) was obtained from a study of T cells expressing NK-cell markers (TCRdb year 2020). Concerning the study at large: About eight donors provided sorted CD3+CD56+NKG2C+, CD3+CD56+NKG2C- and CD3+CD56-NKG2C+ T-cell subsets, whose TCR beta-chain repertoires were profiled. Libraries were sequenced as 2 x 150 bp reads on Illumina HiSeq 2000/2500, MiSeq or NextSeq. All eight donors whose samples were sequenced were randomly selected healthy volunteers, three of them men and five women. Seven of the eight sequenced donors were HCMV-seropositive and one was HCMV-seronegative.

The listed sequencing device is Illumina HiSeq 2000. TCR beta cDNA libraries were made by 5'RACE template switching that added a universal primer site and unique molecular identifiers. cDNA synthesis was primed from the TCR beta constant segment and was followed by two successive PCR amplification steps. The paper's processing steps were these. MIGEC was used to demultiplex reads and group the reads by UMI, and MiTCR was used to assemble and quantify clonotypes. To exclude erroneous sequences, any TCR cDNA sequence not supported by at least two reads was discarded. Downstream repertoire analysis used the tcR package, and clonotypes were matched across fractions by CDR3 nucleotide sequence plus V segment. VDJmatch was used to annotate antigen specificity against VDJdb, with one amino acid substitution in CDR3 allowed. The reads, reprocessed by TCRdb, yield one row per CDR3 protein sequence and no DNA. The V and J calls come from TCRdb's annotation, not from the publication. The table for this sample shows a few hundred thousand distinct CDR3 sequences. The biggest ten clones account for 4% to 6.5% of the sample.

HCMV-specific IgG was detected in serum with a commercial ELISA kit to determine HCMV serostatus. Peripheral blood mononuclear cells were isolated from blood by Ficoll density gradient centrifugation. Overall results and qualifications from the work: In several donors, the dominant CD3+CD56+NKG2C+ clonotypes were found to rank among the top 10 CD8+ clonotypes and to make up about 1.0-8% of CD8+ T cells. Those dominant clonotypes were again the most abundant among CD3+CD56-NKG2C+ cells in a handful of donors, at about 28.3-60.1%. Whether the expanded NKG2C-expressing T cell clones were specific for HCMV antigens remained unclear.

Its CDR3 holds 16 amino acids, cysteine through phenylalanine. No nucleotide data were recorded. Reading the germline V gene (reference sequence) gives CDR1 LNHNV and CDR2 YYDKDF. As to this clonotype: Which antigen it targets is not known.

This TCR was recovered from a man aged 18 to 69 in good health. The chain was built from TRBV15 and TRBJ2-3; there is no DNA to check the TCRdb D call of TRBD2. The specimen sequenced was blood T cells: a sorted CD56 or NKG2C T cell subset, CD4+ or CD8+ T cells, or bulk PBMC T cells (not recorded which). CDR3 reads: CATSRGDSLSTDTQYF.